This entry lists 23 T cell receptor beta chains sequenced from one sample in a study of Tregs in tolerant kidney transplant recipients. TCRdb's table, derived via immunoSEQ multiplex PCR, lists solely in-frame clones and lacks some. The sample carries some 110,000 clones, roughly nine tenths recorded once. The sequencing sample was made of CD4+ T cells from blood. The receptor source for this set is a human donor in good health.

J is TRBJ2-1 and V is TRBV7-8, with 7 bases identical to TRBD2. CDR3 size: 16 residues. With V trimmed by 2 bases and J by 2 bases, 6 bases remained unmatched. Germline V gene lookup returns CDR1 SGHVS and CDR2 FQNEAQ. In DNA form, the CDR3 reads TGTGCCAGCAGCTTAAAATCGGGACTAACCTACAATGAGCAGTTCTTC. It codes for CASSLKSGLTYNEQFF.

V usage is TRBV6-1 and J usage is TRBJ1-1; 7 nucleotides agree with TRBD1. The germline V gene encodes CDR1 MNHNS and CDR2 SASEGT. The length of the CDR3 is 17 residues. J lost 0 bases, V lost 2 bases, and 9 bases had no gene match. The CDR3: CASSESAWDSLNTEAFF. In nucleotides, the CDR3 is TGTGCCAGCAGTGAATCGGCCTGGGACAGTTTGAACACTGAAGCTTTCTTT.

V and J are TRBV9 and TRBJ2-1; D gene uncertain. Between the trimmed V and J ends, which lost 2 bases and 7 bases, there was a span of 13 bases. Germline V CDR1 and CDR2: SGDLS, YYNGEE. The CDR3 loop spans 14 amino acids. CDR3 coding DNA: TGTGCCAGCAGCGTTAGGGTTTTAGGGAATGAGCAGTTCTTC. Translating gives CASSVRVLGNEQFF.

The chain couples TRBV18 to TRBJ2-2; the match to TRBD2 covers 11 bases. Trimming took 4 bases from V and 4 from J; bases not matched to a gene: 8. CDR1 and CDR2 (germline): KGHSH, LQKENI. This CDR3 comprises 17 residues. The CDR3 coding sequence is TGTGCCAGCTCACACCTAGCGGGAGGAGGGCTCACCGGGGAGCTGTTTTTT. This translates into CASSHLAGGGLTGELFF. The complete variable domain, with remaining parts taken from reference TRBV18 and TRBJ2-2, reads NAGVMQNPRHLVRRRGQEARLRCSPMKGHSHVYWYRQLPEEGLKFMVYLQKENIIDESGMPKERFSAEFPKEGPSILRIQQVVRGDSAAYFCASSHLAGGGLTGELFFGEGSRLTVL.

V gene TRBV5-1 combines with J gene TRBJ1-1, with TRBD1 as a possible D gene (6 bases). The CDR3 contains 14 residues. Trimming pared 0 bases from V and 5 bases from J, leaving 11 bases between. Germline assignment: CDR1 SGHRS and CDR2 YFSETQ. This CDR3 is CASSLVGGGTEAFF. The DNA for the CDR3 is TGCGCCAGCAGCTTGGTGGGGGGCGGAACTGAAGCTTTCTTT. Full variable domain (rest looked up from reference TRBV5-1 and TRBJ1-1): KAGVTQTPRYLIKTRGQQVTLSCSPISGHRSVSWYQQTPGQGLQFLFEYFSETQRNKGNFPGRFSGRQFSNSRSEMNVSTLELGDSALYLCASSLVGGGTEAFFGQGTRLTVV.

J is TRBJ1-2 and V is TRBV7-9, with D possibly matching TRBD1 (5 bases). The CDR3 has 12 residues. The V end was cut by 0 bases, the J end by 8 bases, with 7 bases between. Germline V gene sequence: CDR1 SEHNR, CDR2 FQNEAQ (reference sequence). CDR3 residues: CASSLARAGYTF. CDR3 nucleotides: TGTGCCAGCAGCTTAGCCAGGGCAGGCTACACCTTC. Based on the CDR3 plus reference TRBV7-9 and TRBJ1-2, the full variable domain is DTGVSQNPRHKITKRGQNVTFRCDPISEHNRLYWYRQTLGQGPEFLTYFQNEAQLEKSRLLSDRFSAERPKGSFSTLEIQRTEQGDSAMYLCASSLARAGYTFGSGTRLTVV.

V gene TRBV6-5 combines with J gene TRBJ2-1; no clear D gene. The length of the CDR3 is 15 residues. Trimming left V 8 bases short and J 0 bases short, with 14 bases between. Germline V gives CDR1 MNHEY, CDR2 SVGAGI. For the CDR3, the DNA is TGTGCCAGCCAGTTCGAGACCAGCTCCTACAATGAGCAGTTCTTC. It yields the protein CASQFETSSYNEQFF.

The chain carries TRBV7-2 and TRBJ1-2; D is unresolved. The CDR3 spans 13 residues. CDR1 is SGHTA, CDR2 FQGNSA, per germline. V was cut by 2 bases and J by 4 bases, with 8 bases left in between. CDR3 in amino acids: CASSLSTAYGYTF. CDR3 bases: TGTGCCAGCAGCTTAAGCACAGCCTATGGCTACACCTTC.

This clone was seen a single time. The genes are TRBV5-1 and TRBJ1-2; TRBD1 agrees at 10 bases. Germline trimming cut 3 bases from V and 0 bases from J; bases unmatched to any gene: 2. The germline CDR1 and CDR2 sequences are SGHRS and YFSETQ. This CDR3 spans 15 amino acids. CDR3 sequence (DNA): TGCGCCAGCAGCTGGACAGGGGGGACTAACTATGGCTACACCTTC. Translating it yields CASSWTGGTNYGYTF.

V is TRBV19 and J is TRBJ1-2; D remains ambiguous. Trimming pared 5 bases from V and 5 bases from J, leaving 15 bases between. The germline gives CDR1 LNHDA, CDR2 SQIVND (reference sequence). This CDR3 contains 14 residues. The CDR3 coding sequence is TGTGCCAGTAGTCGACGGCCGGAGACGTATGGCTACACCTTC. It specifies CASSRRPETYGYTF.

This clone came up a few times. The CDR3 nucleotides are TGTGCCAGCTCACCAGACAGACAAGGTGGCTACACCTTC. Amino acids: CASSPDRQGGYTF. The chain recombines TRBV18 with TRBJ1-2; the D gene is possibly TRBD1 (5 bases). The CDR3 has 13 amino acids. Trimming pared 2 bases from V and 7 bases from J, leaving 11 bases between. CDR1 is KGHSH, CDR2 LQKENI, per germline.

V and J are TRBV5-1 and TRBJ2-7, with 7 bases matching TRBD1. The CDR3 length is 15 residues. The V segment lost 4 bases and the J segment 3 bases; nucleotides outside the gene matches: 10. In germline, CDR1 is SGHRS, CDR2 YFSETQ. The CDR3 loop reads CASSRSTGQFYEQYF. DNA for the CDR3: TGCGCCAGCAGCAGGTCGACAGGGCAATTCTACGAGCAGTACTTC.

This rearrangement joins TRBV29-1 to TRBJ2-5; D possibly corresponds to TRBD1 (6 bases). Per the germline V gene, CDR1 is SQVTM and CDR2 is ANQGSEA. Trimming removed 7 bases from V and 5 bases from J, with 14 bases in between. The CDR3 sequence is 12 residues long. The CDR3 DNA sequence: TGCAGCGAACAGGGATCTGGGGAGACCCAGTACTTC. Amino acid sequence: CSEQGSGETQYF.

The rearrangement joins TRBV19 to TRBJ1-1; TRBD1 agrees at 9 bases. The CDR3 totals 14 residues. V shed 7 bases, J shed 3 bases, and the junction held 6 bases outside the gene matches. The germline gives CDR1 LNHDA, CDR2 SQIVND (reference sequence). The chain's CDR3 is CASTLDRGDTEAFF. The CDR3 DNA sequence: TGTGCCAGTACTTTGGACAGGGGAGACACTGAAGCTTTCTTT.

The chain joins TRBV18 to TRBJ2-7; a possible D gene is TRBD1 (5 bases). This CDR3 has 16 residues. The germline V gene encodes CDR1 KGHSH and CDR2 LQKENI. V was pared by 4 bases and J by 3 bases, with 19 bases between. Written as DNA, the CDR3 is TGTGCCAGCTCACTGACGACAGTTTTTACTGGCTACGAGCAGTACTTC. Translated, it gives CASSLTTVFTGYEQYF.

This CDR3 is CASSLDGQGAGQPQHF. CDR3 bases: TGTGCCAGCAGCTTAGATGGACAGGGGGCGGGTCAGCCCCAGCATTTT. The chain recombines TRBV7-9 with TRBJ1-5; 11 bases agree with TRBD1. The CDR3 sequence is 16 residues long. V lost 1 base to trimming and J lost 6 bases; unmatched junction nucleotides: 5. CDR1 is SEHNR, CDR2 FQNEAQ, per germline (reference sequence).

The CDR3 DNA follows: TGTGCCAGCAGCCAGGAAACCGGACTAGCGTATGTTCCCACCGGGGAGCTGTTTTTT. It specifies CASSQETGLAYVPTGELFF. This sequence joins TRBV4-2 and TRBJ2-2, with 9 bases that match TRBD2. The CDR3 extends over 19 amino acids. From germline, CDR1 is LGHNA and CDR2 YNFKEQ. Trimming cost V 3 bases and J 4 bases; bases outside gene matches: 15.

In its sample, this clone was seen once. This chain links TRBV6-5 with TRBJ1-3; TRBD1 agrees at 12 bases. CDR1 is MNHEY, CDR2 SVGAGI, per germline. This CDR3 is built from 15 residues. J lost 4 bases, V lost 4 bases, and 2 bases had no gene match. DNA of the CDR3: TGTGCCAGCAGTTGGGACAGGGGGCAGGGAAACACCATATATTTT. It codes for CASSWDRGQGNTIYF.

This rearrangement joins TRBV2 to TRBJ1-1; 7 bases align to TRBD1. The germline V gene encodes CDR1 SNHLY and CDR2 FYNNEI. V lost 4 bases, J lost 6 bases, and 5 bases stayed unmatched. The CDR3 loop spans 13 amino acids. The CDR3 region is CASSGQGKAEAFF. The CDR3 nucleotides are TGTGCCAGCAGTGGACAGGGAAAGGCTGAAGCTTTCTTT. The variable domain in full, completed from reference TRBV2 and TRBJ1-1, reads EPEVTQTPSHQVTQMGQEVILRCVPISNHLYFYWYRQILGQKVEFLVSFYNNEISEKSEIFDDQFSVERPDGSNFTLKIRSTKLEDSAMYFCASSGQGKAEAFFGQGTRLTVV.

Details on this clone: Other DNA sequences in the same sample also yield this CDR3. This sequence joins TRBV5-6 and TRBJ2-7, with TRBD2 as a possible D gene (5 bases). CDR3 length equals 13 residues. V was cut by 4 bases and J by 2 bases, with 10 bases left in between. Germline V gene sequence: CDR1 SGHDT, CDR2 YYEEEE. CDR3 in DNA: TGTGCCAGCAGCCTACGAGGGCCCTACGAGCAGTACTTC. This sequence encodes CASSLRGPYEQYF. Full variable domain (remainder filled in from reference TRBV5-6 and TRBJ2-7): DAGVTQSPTHLIKTRGQQVTLRCSPKSGHDTVSWYQQALGQGPQFIFQYYEEEERQRGNFPDRFSGHQFPNYSSELNVNALLLGDSALYLCASSLRGPYEQYFGPGTRLTVT.

The chain has TRBV6-5 and TRBJ1-5; D is ambiguous. The CDR3 spans 16 residues. Germline CDR1 and CDR2: MNHEY and SVGAGI. Trimming shortened V by 0 bases and J by 5 bases, and 14 bases separated the two germline ends. The CDR3 reads CASSYSILAVDQPQHF. DNA of the CDR3: TGTGCCAGCAGTTACTCGATTTTAGCGGTGGATCAGCCCCAGCATTTT.

To note about this clone: The identical CDR3 is also encoded by other nucleotide sequences in the sample. V is TRBV18 and J is TRBJ2-5, with TRBD1 matching 7 bases. The germline CDR1 and CDR2 sequences are KGHSH and LQKENI. V was clipped by 3 bases and J by 3 bases; unmatched bases: 7. This CDR3 is built from 15 residues. CDR3 amino acids: CASSPSRQGKETQYF. The CDR3 coding sequence is TGTGCCAGCTCACCCTCTCGACAGGGAAAAGAGACCCAGTACTTC.

The genes are TRBV7-2 and TRBJ1-6; D ambiguous. V gave up 1 base and J gave up 5 bases, with 9 bases separating them. The germline V gene has CDR1 SGHTA and CDR2 FQGNSA. The CDR3 runs to 15 residues. CDR3 sequence reads: CASSLGGTDNSPLHF. In DNA, the CDR3 is TGTGCCAGCAGCTTAGGCGGCACTGATAATTCACCCCTCCACTTT.